The source of this TCR beta chain is a study of blood T cell repertoires in COVID-19. Study details: COVID-19 samples collected from the United States, Italy and Spain covered acute and convalescent phases. PBMCs, B-cell-depleted T cells, or T cells were the source of the cDNA or gDNA that made up the material.

In the original processing: How many nucleated cells were present was estimated from reference gene primer amplification. Sequenced by immunoSEQ multiplex PCR; TCRdb stores in-frame clones only, minus some. That table supplies the V and J calls and clone size; D and trimming were determined from the DNA. The table includes approximately 280,000 clones, around 89% detected once. The CDR3 loop spans 18 amino acids. The V gene's germline CDR1 is MDHEN and CDR2 SYDVKM. Trimming took off 10 bases at V and 2 bases at J, with 28 bases between the two ends. Sequenced sample: peripheral blood. The clonotype originates from a woman aged 55 to 70 with acute or convalescent COVID-19. The chain is built from TRBV28 and TRBJ2-3; perhaps TRBD2 as D (7 bases). The CDR3 reads CATQPSPGRGAHTDTQYF. The CDR3 DNA follows: TGTGCCACGCAACCCTCTCCAGGCCGGGGGGCACACACAGATACGCAGTATTTT.